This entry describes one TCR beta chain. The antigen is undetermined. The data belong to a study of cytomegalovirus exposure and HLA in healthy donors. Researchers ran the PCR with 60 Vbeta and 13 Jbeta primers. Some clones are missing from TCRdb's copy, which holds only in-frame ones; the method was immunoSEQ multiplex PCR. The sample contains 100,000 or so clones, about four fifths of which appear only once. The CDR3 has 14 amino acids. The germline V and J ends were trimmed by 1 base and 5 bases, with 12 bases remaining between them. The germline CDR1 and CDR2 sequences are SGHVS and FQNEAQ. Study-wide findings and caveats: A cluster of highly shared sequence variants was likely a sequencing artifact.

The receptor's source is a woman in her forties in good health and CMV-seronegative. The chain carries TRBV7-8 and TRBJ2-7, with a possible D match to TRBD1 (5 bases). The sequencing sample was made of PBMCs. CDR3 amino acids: CASSLGFWGHEQYF. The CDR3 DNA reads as TGTGCCAGCAGCTTAGGTTTCTGGGGCCACGAGCAGTACTTC.